This T cell receptor (beta chain) was recorded in a study of Tregs in tolerant kidney transplant recipients. Study-wide findings and caveats: In tolerant patients, donor-specific Tregs outgrew total Tregs, suggesting antigen-driven expansion. Some patients' samples used different primers over time, so nucleotide sequences weren't comparable. Biological reproducibility was not directly addressed in this study.

The CDR3 contains 14 residues. J lost 4 bases, V lost 6 bases, and 8 bases had no gene match. In germline, CDR1 is SGHTA, CDR2 FQGNSA. Points on this clone: No antigen is known for it.

Measured with immunoSEQ multiplex PCR; TCRdb has only the in-frame clones, and not every one. The sample includes 110,000 or so clones, 90% of them seen just once. The sample consisted of CD4+ T cells from blood, taken before the transplant. The V and J genes are TRBV7-2 and TRBJ2-7; 8 nucleotides align to TRBD2. The TCR originated in a human donor who received a combined kidney and bone marrow transplant. The CDR3 loop reads CASSHSGSRYEQYF. CDR3 DNA sequence: TGTGCCAGCAGTCACAGCGGGAGCAGGTACGAGCAGTACTTC.